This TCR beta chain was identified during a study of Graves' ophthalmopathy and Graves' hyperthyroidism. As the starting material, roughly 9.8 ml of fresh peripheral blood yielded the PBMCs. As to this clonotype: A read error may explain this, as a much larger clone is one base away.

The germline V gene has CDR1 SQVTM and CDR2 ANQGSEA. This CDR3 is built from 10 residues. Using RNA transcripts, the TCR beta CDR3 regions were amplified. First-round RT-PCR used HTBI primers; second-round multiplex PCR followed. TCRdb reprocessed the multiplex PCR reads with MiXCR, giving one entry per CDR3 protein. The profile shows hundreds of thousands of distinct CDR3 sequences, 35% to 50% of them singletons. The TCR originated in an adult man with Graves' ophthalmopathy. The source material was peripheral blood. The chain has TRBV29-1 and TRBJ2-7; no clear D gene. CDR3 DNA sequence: TGCGGCGTCACGGGTGCTATGCAGTACTTC. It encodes CGVTGAMQYF.